The 9 T cell receptor beta chains listed next were all sequenced from one sample in a study of T cell clonality in common variable immunodeficiency. The repertoire was sequenced with immunoSEQ multiplex PCR; TCRdb's copy has only in-frame clones and lacks some. This sample includes tens of thousands of clones with no singletons; its ten biggest clones take up about 13%. The material sequenced was peripheral blood mononuclear cells. The receptor set was obtained from a person aged 18 to 70 in good health.

A note on this clone: The read falls 3 residues short of the CDR3 end, and the missing part is taken from the germline J gene. V and J are TRBV5-6 and TRBJ1-5; 9 positions match TRBD1. CDR1 SGHDT and CDR2 YYEEEE come from the germline V gene. The CDR3 totals 15 residues. Trimming cost V 0 bases and J 5 bases; bases outside gene matches: 3. The sequenced part of the CDR3 DNA is TGTGCCAGCAGCTTGGGGGACAGGGCTCATCAGCCC. Translating gives CASSLGDRAHQP. The full-length CDR3 reads as CASSLGDRAHQPQHF.

As concerns this clone: Coverage ceases 3 residues before the CDR3 finishes, and the germline J gene fills in the end. The chain links TRBV18 to TRBJ1-2; tentative D call: TRBD1 (5 bases). Per the germline V gene, CDR1 is KGHSH and CDR2 is LQKENI. CDR3 size: 15 residues. Trimming took 2 bases from V and 5 from J, leaving 15 bases between them. Partial CDR3 DNA: TGTGCCAGCTCACCAGAGACAGTTACACTTTATGGC. It codes for CASSPETVTLYG. The full CDR3 is CASSPETVTLYGYTF. Variable domain in full (rest from reference TRBV18 and TRBJ1-2): NAGVMQNPRHLVRRRGQEARLRCSPMKGHSHVYWYRQLPEEGLKFMVYLQKENIIDESGMPKERFSAEFPKEGPSILRIQQVVRGDSAAYFCASSPETVTLYGYTFGSGTRLTVV.

In this sample, this clone turned up many times. The read stops 3 residues short of the end of the CDR3; the missing end is completed from the germline J gene. This rearrangement joins TRBV19 to TRBJ2-3; D uncertain. The CDR3 length is 12 residues. The germline V gene has CDR1 LNHDA and CDR2 SQIVND (reference sequence). Trimming removed 3 bases from V and 4 bases from J, with 5 bases in between. CDR3 sequence reads: CASSIPADTQYF. The DNA read from the CDR3 is TGTGCCAGTAGTATTCCGGCAGATACG.

Ten or more counts support this clone. The CDR3 is cut off 3 residues early in the read; its end comes from the germline J gene. The genes are TRBV2 and TRBJ1-5; tentatively, D is TRBD1 (6 bases). The CDR3 sequence is 14 residues long. V lost 5 bases, J lost 2 bases, and 10 bases lay in between. Germline CDR1 SNHLY, CDR2 FYNNEI. CDR3 sequence: CASSMTGGNQPQHF. The part of the CDR3 DNA that was read is TGTGCCAGCAGTATGACAGGCGGCAATCAGCCC.

In this sample, this clone turned up many times. The CDR3 extends 3 residues past the end of the read, so its final part is completed from the germline J gene. The genes are TRBV7-6 and TRBJ2-3, with D perhaps matching TRBD2 (6 bases). The V end was cut by 2 bases, the J end by 4 bases, with 10 bases between. The germline gives CDR1 SGHVS, CDR2 FNYEAQ. The CDR3 sequence is 14 residues long. The covered CDR3 bases are TGTGCCAGCAGCTTATTGAGGGACTCAGATACG. Translating gives CASSLLRDSDT. The CDR3, in full, reads CASSLLRDSDTQYF.

The sample holds a few counts of this clone. The sequenced fragment ends 3 residues before the CDR3 boundary, so the rest is inferred from the germline J gene. This chain joins TRBV7-6 and TRBJ1-5; TRBD1 matches 10 bases. CDR3 length: 15 amino acids. In germline, CDR1 is SGHVS, CDR2 FNYEAQ. V gave up 5 bases and J gave up 3 bases; unmatched junction bases: 4. The sequenced part of the CDR3 DNA is TGTGCCAGCAGCCTGGACAGGGGGGCCAATCAGCCC. Translated, it gives CASSLDRGANQP. The CDR3 in its entirety is CASSLDRGANQPQHF.

This clone showed up many times. Sequencing ends 3 residues short of the CDR3 end; the germline J gene provides the rest. This chain uses TRBV2 with TRBJ2-5; tentatively, D is TRBD1 (6 bases). Deletions cut 6 bases from V and 4 bases from J, with 9 bases between. The CDR3 is 12 residues long. The germline V gene has CDR1 SNHLY and CDR2 FYNNEI. This CDR3 reads CASSRGSETQYF. CDR3 bases read: TGTGCCAGCAGCAGGGGTTCAGAGACC. Drawing the rest from reference TRBV2 and TRBJ2-5, the complete variable domain is EPEVTQTPSHQVTQMGQEVILRCVPISNHLYFYWYRQILGQKVEFLVSFYNNEISEKSEIFDDQFSVERPDGSNFTLKIRSTKLEDSAMYFCASSRGSETQYFGPGTRLLVL.

This clone was seen repeatedly, ten times or more. CDR3 DNA, as far as it was read: TGTGCCATAGCGCCATTTCCGGGCCAAACGCATGGC. Protein: CAIAPFPGQTHG. The complete CDR3 protein is CAIAPFPGQTHGYTF. The chain carries TRBV19 and TRBJ1-2; D uncertain. With the read ending 3 residues before the CDR3 end, the germline J gene is used to fill in that end. Germline V gene lookup returns CDR1 LNHDA and CDR2 SQIVND (reference sequence). V was clipped by 10 bases and J by 6 bases, with 24 bases between them. The CDR3 runs to 15 residues.

This clone has ten or more counts. The sequenced fragment ends 3 residues before the CDR3 boundary, so the rest is inferred from the germline J gene. The V and J genes are TRBV7-8 and TRBJ1-2, with a tentative D call TRBD1 (5 bases). Looked up from germline, CDR1 is SGHVS and CDR2 is FQNEAQ. The CDR3 is 13 residues long. This chain's CDR3 is CASSPSSGPLYTF. The CDR3 DNA, read in part, is TGTGCCAGCAGCCCATCGTCAGGGCCTCTT.